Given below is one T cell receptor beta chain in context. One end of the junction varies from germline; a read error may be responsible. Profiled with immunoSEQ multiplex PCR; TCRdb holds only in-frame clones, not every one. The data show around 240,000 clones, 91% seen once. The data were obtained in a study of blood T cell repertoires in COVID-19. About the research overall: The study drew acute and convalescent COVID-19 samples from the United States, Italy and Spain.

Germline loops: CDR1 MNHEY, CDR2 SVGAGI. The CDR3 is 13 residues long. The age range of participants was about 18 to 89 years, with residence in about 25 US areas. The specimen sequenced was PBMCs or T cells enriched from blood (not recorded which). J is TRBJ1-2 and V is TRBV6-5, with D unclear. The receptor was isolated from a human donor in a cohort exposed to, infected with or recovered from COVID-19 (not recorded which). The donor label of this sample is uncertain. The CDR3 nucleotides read TGTGCCAGCAGTTACTCCCAAGGAGCGGGCTTCACCTTC. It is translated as CASSYSQGAGFTF.